The clone carrying this T cell receptor (beta chain) occurred a few times. What it binds is not known. The sample comes from a study of T cell repertoires in cytomegalovirus infection. The trim removed 6 bases at V and 0 bases at J, leaving 8 bases unmatched. The V gene's germline CDR1 is MDHEN and CDR2 SYDVKM. CDR3 length equals 15 residues. TCRdb called the reads again in MiXCR, with one record for every CDR3 protein. The sample carries roughly 500,000 distinct CDR3 sequences, about 42% recorded once. The rearrangement uses TRBV28 and TRBJ2-7, with 7 bases matching TRBD2. Sequenced here: cultured PBMCs, sampled from culture after CMV antigen stimulation. This receptor was taken from a human donor in good health (CMV status not recorded). Some clones in this sample may be carry-over from other donors' samples. CDR3 amino acids: CASSSLAASSYEQYF. The CDR3 region has the DNA TGTGCCAGCAGCTCCCTAGCGGCTAGCTCCTACGAGCAGTACTTC.